The 29 T cell receptor beta chains in this list originate from one sample, sequenced in a study of T-cell memory formation after mild COVID-19. From the 5' RACE reads, TCRdb called clonotypes with MiXCR, one entry per CDR3 protein. The table records around 430,000 distinct CDR3 sequences, about a sixth of them present only once. Sequencing was carried out using PBMCs or a T cell subset sorted from them (not recorded which). These receptors originate from a young man who had mild COVID-19 (a few samples of this study predate the infection). Cell type and time point are not known.

This chain connects TRBV12-3 or TRBV12-4 to TRBJ1-1; D gene unclear. The CDR3 is 14 amino acids. The germline V and J ends were trimmed by 6 bases and 4 bases, with 15 bases remaining between them. The CDR3 DNA follows: TGTGCCAGCAGCCGACACCTTGGTGGCACTGAAGCTTTCTTT. Its translation: CASSRHLGGTEAFF.

The rearrangement uses TRBV4-1 and TRBJ1-2, with a weak D call TRBD1 (6 bases). V was pared by 1 base and J by 3 bases, with 12 bases between. Germline loops: CDR1 MGHRA, CDR2 YSYEKL. There are 15 residues in the CDR3. The CDR3 sequence: CASSQAGGLDYGYTF. In DNA, the CDR3 is TGCGCCAGCAGCCAAGCCGGGGGCCTCGACTATGGCTACACCTTC.

In its sample, this clonotype was seen a few times. The chain combines TRBV11-2 with TRBJ1-4; the D gene is possibly TRBD1 (6 bases). This CDR3 has 13 residues. Germline CDR1 reads SGHAT; CDR2 reads FQNNGV. Trimming removed 5 bases at V and 7 bases at J, with 11 bases between. The CDR3 DNA is TGTGCCAGCAGCCAGGGGTCCGGTGAAAAACTGTTTTTT. The encoded protein is CASSQGSGEKLFF.

This chain uses TRBV20-1 with TRBJ2-6; D gene uncertain. Per the germline V gene, CDR1 is DFQATT and CDR2 is SNEGSKA (reference sequence). The CDR3 is 14 residues long. Trimming removed 3 bases from V and 2 bases from J, with 8 bases in between. CDR3 loop: CSARSRTGANVLTF. CDR3 bases: TGCAGTGCTAGGTCCCGTACTGGGGCCAACGTCCTGACTTTC.

The chain uses TRBV7-8 and TRBJ2-3, with TRBD2 matching over 15 bases. This CDR3 has 17 residues. CDR1 SGHVS and CDR2 FQNEAQ come from the germline V gene. The V gene end was trimmed by 7 bases and the J gene end by 6 bases; junction bases not matched to a gene: 11. CDR3 DNA sequence: TGTGCCAGCACCCAGGACAGGGGACTAGCGGGGGGCGATACGCAGTATTTT. This sequence encodes CASTQDRGLAGGDTQYF. Full variable domain (missing parts from reference TRBV7-8 and TRBJ2-3): GAGVSQSPRYKVAKRGQDVALRCDPISGHVSLFWYQQALGQGPEFLTYFQNEAQLDKSGLPSDRFFAERPEGSVSTLKIQRTQQEDSAVYLCASTQDRGLAGGDTQYFGPGTRLTVL.

This clonotype was seen a few times. The rearrangement links TRBV5-1 to TRBJ2-3; TRBD2 agrees at 9 bases. V was clipped by 5 bases and J by 2 bases; unmatched bases: 3. This CDR3 has 14 residues. Germline loops: CDR1 SGHRS, CDR2 YFSETQ. DNA of the CDR3: TGCGCCAGCAGTGCTAGCGGGACCACAGATACGCAGTATTTT. Translated, it gives CASSASGTTDTQYF.

The table lists this clonotype with a few counts. The gene calls are TRBV7-8 and TRBJ2-3; 7 bases are a match to TRBD1. This CDR3 comprises 14 residues. The ends lost 7 bases at V and 4 bases at J; junction bases unmatched: 8. Germline CDR1 reads SGHVS; CDR2 reads FQNEAQ. In nucleotides, the CDR3 is TGTGCCAGCAAGGACCGAGGGGGCGCAGATACGCAGTATTTT. Protein product: CASKDRGGADTQYF.

The chain couples TRBV11-2 to TRBJ2-7, with a tentative D call TRBD2 (5 bases). Per the germline V gene, CDR1 is SGHAT and CDR2 is FQNNGV. V dropped 4 bases and J dropped 3 bases, with 22 bases sitting between them. The CDR3 contains 17 residues. This CDR3 is CASSSGMGPSPSYEQYF. In nucleotides, the CDR3 is TGTGCCAGCAGCTCGGGGATGGGCCCATCTCCTAGCTACGAGCAGTACTTC.

The rearrangement joins TRBV7-3 to TRBJ2-7; weak D call: TRBD2 (5 bases). This CDR3 comprises 14 residues. Trimming shortened V by 8 bases and J by 0 bases, and 14 bases separated the two germline ends. Germline CDR1 reads SGHTA; CDR2 reads FQGTGA. CDR3 protein: CASGKDSSSYEQYF. The DNA of the CDR3 is TGTGCCAGCGGAAAGGACTCCTCCTCCTACGAGCAGTACTTC.

This chain links TRBV6-6 with TRBJ2-3; a possible D gene is TRBD1 (5 bases). Germline lookup yields CDR1 MNHNY and CDR2 SVGAGI (reference sequence). This CDR3 region has 14 residues. V was shortened by 6 bases and J by 3 bases, with 13 bases between the two germline ends. The CDR3 loop is CASRGRAGTDTQYF. The CDR3 bases are TGTGCCAGCAGAGGCAGGGCTGGAACAGATACGCAGTATTTT.

CDR3: CASSPRDRGLGDTQYF. The CDR3 DNA reads TGTGCCAGCAGCCCGCGGGACAGGGGGCTGGGAGATACGCAGTATTTT. The chain is built from TRBV5-6 and TRBJ2-3, with 12 bases lining up with TRBD1. V trimming: 4 bases; J trimming: 5 bases; junction bases outside the gene matches: 8. CDR1 and CDR2 from the germline V gene are SGHDT and YYEEEE. The CDR3 has 16 residues.

This chain links TRBV20-1 with TRBJ2-3, with 8 bases that match TRBD2. The CDR3 has 12 residues. CDR1 and CDR2 (germline): DFQATT, SNEGSKA (reference sequence). The CDR3 spells CSGAGGTDTQYF. CDR3 sequence (DNA): TGCAGCGGAGCGGGGGGCACAGATACGCAGTATTTT.

V and J are TRBV28 and TRBJ1-1, with D maybe TRBD1 (5 bases). CDR1 is MDHEN, CDR2 SYDVKM, per germline. The V end lost 7 bases, the J end lost 4 bases, and 19 bases lay between the germline ends. CDR3 length: 15 residues. CDR3 bases: TGTGCCAGCAATCCCGGGGGAGGGTTTCCCACTGAAGCTTTCTTT. Its protein product is CASNPGGGFPTEAFF.

V and J are TRBV28 and TRBJ1-1; TRBD1 might be the D (5 bases). Germline V gene data show CDR1 as MDHEN and CDR2 as SYDVKM. V was clipped by 7 bases and J by 9 bases, with 15 bases between them. The length of the CDR3 is 12 residues. DNA of the CDR3: TGTGCCAGCACCCCCGGGGGGGAAAAAGCTTTCTTT. This sequence encodes CASTPGGEKAFF.

The gene calls are TRBV2 and TRBJ2-5, with 7 bases matching TRBD2. The CDR3 covers 14 residues. Germline CDR1 SNHLY, CDR2 FYNNEI. V trimming: 9 bases; J trimming: 4 bases; junction bases outside the gene matches: 11. The CDR3 DNA follows: TGTGCCAGGTCGGGCCCCGGCGGGGGAGAGACCCAGTACTTC. It yields the protein CARSGPGGGETQYF.

This clonotype occurred a few times. The chain couples TRBV7-9 to TRBJ2-4; D tentatively fits TRBD1 or TRBD2 (6 bases each). CDR1 SEHNR and CDR2 FQNEAQ come from the germline V gene (reference sequence). CDR3 length equals 14 residues. V dropped 4 bases and J dropped 2 bases, with 9 bases sitting between them. The CDR3 spells CASSSGGPKNIQYF. As DNA, the CDR3 is TGTGCCAGCAGCTCTGGGGGGCCCAAAAACATTCAGTACTTC.

This chain links TRBV12-2 with TRBJ1-6; the table's D gene call, TRBD1, was not cross checked with the DNA. TRBV12-2 is flagged as a pseudogene. The CDR3 extends over 21 amino acids. CDR3 in amino acids: CASRWDDRDRDHSPNNSPLHF. The CDR3 nucleotides are TGTGCAAGTCGCTGGGATGACCGGGACAGGGACCACTCACCCAATAATTCACCCCTCCACTTT.

This clonotype was observed many times. The rearrangement joins TRBV7-2 to TRBJ1-5; D is uncertain. Trimming took 1 base from V and 5 from J, leaving 12 bases between them. Germline CDR1 reads SGHTA; CDR2 reads FQGNSA. The CDR3 has 15 residues. The CDR3 loop is CASSLEVGEYQPQHF. The CDR3 nucleotides are TGTGCCAGCAGCTTAGAAGTAGGCGAGTATCAGCCCCAGCATTTT.

The chain has TRBV10-1 and TRBJ2-1; a weak D match, TRBD2 (5 bases). Trimming pared 7 bases from V and 8 bases from J, leaving 18 bases between. Germline loops: CDR1 WNHNN, CDR2 SYGVQD (reference sequence). The CDR3 runs to 14 residues. The DNA for the CDR3 is TGCGCCAGCAACGAAGGTGGTCTAGCCGATGAGCAGTTCTTC. Its protein product is CASNEGGLADEQFF.

This clonotype was found many times. This chain links TRBV19 with TRBJ1-1, with a tentative D call TRBD1 (5 bases). The CDR3 covers 14 residues. The germline V gene has CDR1 LNHDA and CDR2 SQIVND (reference sequence). Trimming shortened V by 7 bases and J by 4 bases, and 16 bases separated the two germline ends. The CDR3 DNA follows: TGTGCCAGTACCCCCGGGATTGGGGGCACTGAAGCTTTCTTT. Translation gives CASTPGIGGTEAFF.

V is TRBV12-3 or TRBV12-4 and J is TRBJ1-3, with TRBD1 as a possible D gene (5 bases). The CDR3 runs 14 residues. V was pared by 5 bases and J by 2 bases, with 10 bases between. In DNA, the CDR3 is TGTGCCAGCAGTAACCAGGGAGCTGGAAACACCATATATTTT. This translates into CASSNQGAGNTIYF.

This chain's CDR3 is CASSTEPQQGWGEKLFF. The CDR3 DNA reads as TGTGCCAGCAGCACCGAGCCTCAACAGGGTTGGGGTGAAAAACTGTTTTTT. This chain connects TRBV7-9 to TRBJ1-4; the D gene is possibly TRBD1 (6 bases). Trimming left V 5 bases short and J 7 bases short, with 23 bases between. This CDR3 contains 17 residues. In germline, CDR1 is SEHNR, CDR2 FQNEAQ (reference sequence). The full variable domain, completed using reference TRBV7-9 and TRBJ1-4, is DTGVSQNPRHKITKRGQNVTFRCDPISEHNRLYWYRQTLGQGPEFLTYFQNEAQLEKSRLLSDRFSAERPKGSFSTLEIQRTEQGDSAMYLCASSTEPQQGWGEKLFFGSGTQLSVL.

This clonotype was seen a few times. J is TRBJ2-1 and V is TRBV11-2; possibly TRBD1 or TRBD2 for D (5 bases each). The V end was cut by 1 base, the J end by 16 bases, with 14 bases between. Germline CDR1 and CDR2: SGHAT and FQNNGV. CDR3 length: 12 amino acids. The CDR3 here is CASSLVVRERFF. The CDR3 DNA follows: TGTGCCAGCAGCTTAGTTGTCAGGGAGAGATTCTTC.

This clonotype has only a few counts. The CDR3 DNA reads TGTGCCAGCGGGACGGACAGGGGGATCAACGAGCAGTACGTC. Amino acids: CASGTDRGINEQYV. The chain combines TRBV2 with TRBJ2-7, with TRBD1 matching over 10 bases. The germline gives CDR1 SNHLY, CDR2 FYNNEI. Losses at the gene ends were 8 bases for V and 5 bases for J; bases not matched to a gene: 9. CDR3 size: 14 residues.

This clonotype has just a few counts. The gene calls are TRBV25-1 and TRBJ2-2; 7 bases align to TRBD1. The V gene end was trimmed by 4 bases and the J gene end by 8 bases; junction bases not matched to a gene: 13. Per the germline V gene, CDR1 is MGHDK and CDR2 is SYGVNS. The CDR3 runs 16 residues. In nucleotides, the CDR3 is TGTGCCAGCAGTGGAAGACAGGGAACCCACGCGGGGGAGCTGTTTTTT. Its protein is CASSGRQGTHAGELFF.

J is TRBJ2-7 and V is TRBV28; 8 nucleotides line up with TRBD1. V lost 6 bases and J lost 1; bases outside the gene matches: 5. This CDR3 has 14 amino acids. CDR1 MDHEN and CDR2 SYDVKM come from the germline V gene. CDR3 DNA sequence: TGTGCCAGCAGACCAGACAGGGGTTCCTACGAGCAGTACTTC. Translated: CASRPDRGSYEQYF.

The J gene is TRBJ1-1, the V gene TRBV27; no clear D gene. V shed 0 bases and J shed 4 bases, with 9 bases lying between them. This CDR3 contains 14 residues. CDR1 is MNHEY and CDR2 is SMNVEV in the germline V gene (reference sequence). As DNA, the CDR3 is TGTGCCAGCAGTTTATCTGGGAGCACCACTGAAGCTTTCTTT. Its protein product is CASSLSGSTTEAFF.

This chain connects TRBV4-2 to TRBJ1-1; maybe TRBD1 (5 bases). CDR3 size: 14 residues. V gave up 4 bases and J gave up 5 bases, with 14 bases separating them. Per the germline V gene, CDR1 is LGHNA and CDR2 is YNFKEQ. CDR3: CASSRTGSITEAFF. In DNA form, the CDR3 reads TGTGCCAGCAGCCGAACAGGTAGCATTACTGAAGCTTTCTTT.

In its sample, this clonotype was seen many times. The chain is built from TRBV5-1 and TRBJ2-7; TRBD1 is a possible D gene (6 bases). Deletions cut 4 bases from V and 3 bases from J, with 11 bases between. The CDR3 runs to 13 residues. Germline values: CDR1 SGHRS, CDR2 YFSETQ. The CDR3 sequence: CASSLTQGYEQYV. In nucleotides, the CDR3 is TGCGCCAGCAGCCTAACACAGGGCTACGAGCAGTACGTC.